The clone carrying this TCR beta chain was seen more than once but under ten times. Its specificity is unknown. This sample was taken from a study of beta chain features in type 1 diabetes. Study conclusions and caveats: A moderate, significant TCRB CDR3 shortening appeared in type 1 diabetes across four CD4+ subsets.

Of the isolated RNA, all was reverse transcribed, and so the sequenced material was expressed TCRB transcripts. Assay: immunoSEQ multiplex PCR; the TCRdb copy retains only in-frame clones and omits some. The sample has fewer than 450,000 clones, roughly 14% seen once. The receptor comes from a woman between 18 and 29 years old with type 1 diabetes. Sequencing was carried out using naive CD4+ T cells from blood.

CDR3 DNA sequence: TGCAGCGTTGAAGAAGGAGTGGGGGGTTTCGATGAGCAGTTCTTC. It translates to CSVEEGVGGFDEQFF. V gene TRBV29-1 combines with J gene TRBJ2-1; D is perhaps TRBD2 (6 bases). The germline V gene encodes CDR1 SQVTM and CDR2 ANQGSEA. V lost 0 bases, J lost 8 bases, and 17 bases lay in between. This CDR3 is built from 15 residues.